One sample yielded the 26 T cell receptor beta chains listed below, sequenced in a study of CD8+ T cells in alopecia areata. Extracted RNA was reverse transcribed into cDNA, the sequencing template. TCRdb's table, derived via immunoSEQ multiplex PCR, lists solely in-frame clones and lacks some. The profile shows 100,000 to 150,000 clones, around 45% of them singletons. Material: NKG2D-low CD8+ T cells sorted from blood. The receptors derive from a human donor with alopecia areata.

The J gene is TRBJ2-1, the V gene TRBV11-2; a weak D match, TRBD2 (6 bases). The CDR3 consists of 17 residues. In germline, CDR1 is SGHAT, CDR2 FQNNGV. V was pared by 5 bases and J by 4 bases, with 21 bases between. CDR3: CASSLGGRGGVYNEQFF. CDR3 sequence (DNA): TGTGCCAGCAGCCTCGGCGGCCGAGGAGGGGTTTACAATGAGCAGTTCTTC.

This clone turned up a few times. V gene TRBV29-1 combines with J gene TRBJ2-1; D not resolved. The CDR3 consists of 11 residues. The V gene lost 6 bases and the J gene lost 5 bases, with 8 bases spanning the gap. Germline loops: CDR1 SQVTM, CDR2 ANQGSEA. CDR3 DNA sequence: TGCAGCGTCGACCATGACAATGAGCAGTTCTTC. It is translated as CSVDHDNEQFF.

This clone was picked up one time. CDR3 sequence (DNA): TGCAGCGTTGAACCCGACGGAACCTCCTACGAGCAGTACTTC. It specifies CSVEPDGTSYEQYF. The chain employs TRBV29-1 and TRBJ2-7; D gene unclear. Germline assignment: CDR1 SQVTM and CDR2 ANQGSEA. V gave up 2 bases and J gave up 0 bases, with 11 bases separating them. This CDR3 spans 14 amino acids.

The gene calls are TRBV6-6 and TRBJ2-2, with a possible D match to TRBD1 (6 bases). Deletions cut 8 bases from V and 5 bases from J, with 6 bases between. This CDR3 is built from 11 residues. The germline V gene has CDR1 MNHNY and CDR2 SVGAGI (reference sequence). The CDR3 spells CASGTTGELFF. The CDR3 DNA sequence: TGTGCCAGCGGGACAACCGGGGAGCTGTTTTTT.

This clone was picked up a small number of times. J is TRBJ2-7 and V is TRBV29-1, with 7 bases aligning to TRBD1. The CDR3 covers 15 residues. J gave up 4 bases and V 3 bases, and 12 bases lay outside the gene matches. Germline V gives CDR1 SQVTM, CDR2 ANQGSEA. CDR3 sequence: CSVDKGGQGVYEQYF. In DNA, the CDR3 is TGCAGCGTTGATAAAGGAGGTCAGGGGGTGTACGAGCAGTACTTC.

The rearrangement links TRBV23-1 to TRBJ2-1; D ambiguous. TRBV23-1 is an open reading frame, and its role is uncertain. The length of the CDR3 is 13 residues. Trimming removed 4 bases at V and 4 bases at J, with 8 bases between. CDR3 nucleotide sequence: TGCGCCAGCAGTCCCAAACAATACAATGAGCAGTTCTTC. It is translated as CASSPKQYNEQFF.

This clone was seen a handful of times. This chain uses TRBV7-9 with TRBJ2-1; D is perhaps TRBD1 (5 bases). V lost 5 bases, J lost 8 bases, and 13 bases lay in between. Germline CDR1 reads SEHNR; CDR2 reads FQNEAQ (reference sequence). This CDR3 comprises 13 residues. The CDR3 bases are TGTGCCAGCAGCCCACAGGATGATGATGAGCAGTTCTTC. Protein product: CASSPQDDDEQFF.

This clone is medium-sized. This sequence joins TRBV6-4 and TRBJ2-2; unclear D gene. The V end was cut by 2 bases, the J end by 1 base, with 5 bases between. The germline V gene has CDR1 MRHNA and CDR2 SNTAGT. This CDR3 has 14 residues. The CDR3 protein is CASSDGENTGELFF. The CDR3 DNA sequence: TGTGCCAGCAGTGACGGTGAGAACACCGGGGAGCTGTTTTTT.

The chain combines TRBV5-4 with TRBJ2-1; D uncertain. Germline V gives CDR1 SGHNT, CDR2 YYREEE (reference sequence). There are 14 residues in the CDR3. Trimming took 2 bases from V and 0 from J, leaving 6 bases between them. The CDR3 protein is CASSLGSSYNEQFF. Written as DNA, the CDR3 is TGTGCCAGCAGCTTAGGAAGCTCCTACAATGAGCAGTTCTTC.

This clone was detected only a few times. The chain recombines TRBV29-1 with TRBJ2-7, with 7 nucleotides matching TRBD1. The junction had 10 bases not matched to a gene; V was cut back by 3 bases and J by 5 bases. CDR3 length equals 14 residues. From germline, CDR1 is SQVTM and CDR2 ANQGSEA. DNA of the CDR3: TGCAGCGTTGAGTACACAGGGGACGGGCACGAGCAGTACTTC. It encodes CSVEYTGDGHEQYF.

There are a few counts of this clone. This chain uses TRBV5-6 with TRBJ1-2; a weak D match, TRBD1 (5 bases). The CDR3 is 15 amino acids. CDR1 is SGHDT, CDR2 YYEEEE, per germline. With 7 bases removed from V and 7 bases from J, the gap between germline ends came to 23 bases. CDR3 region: CASSFGTAGRSGYTF. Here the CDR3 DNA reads TGTGCCAGCTCCTTCGGGACCGCCGGGCGGTCTGGCTACACCTTC.

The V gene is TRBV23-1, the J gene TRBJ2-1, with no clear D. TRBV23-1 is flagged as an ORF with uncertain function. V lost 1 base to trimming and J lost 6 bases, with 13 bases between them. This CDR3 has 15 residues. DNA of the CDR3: TGCGCCAGCAGTCAATTCCCGGATCCCGGCAATGAGCAGTTCTTC. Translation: CASSQFPDPGNEQFF.

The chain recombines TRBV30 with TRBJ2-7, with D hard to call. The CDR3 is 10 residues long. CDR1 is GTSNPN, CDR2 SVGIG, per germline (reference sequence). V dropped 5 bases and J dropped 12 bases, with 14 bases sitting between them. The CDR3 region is CAWGQNPPYF. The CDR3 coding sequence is TGTGCCTGGGGCCAGAATCCTCCGTACTTC.

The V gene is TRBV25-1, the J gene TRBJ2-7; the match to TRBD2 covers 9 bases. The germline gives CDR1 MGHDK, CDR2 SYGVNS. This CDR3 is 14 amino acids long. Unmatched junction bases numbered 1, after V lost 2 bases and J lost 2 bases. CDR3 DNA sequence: TGTGCCAGCAGTGAAAGCGGGAGGCCCTACGAGCAGTACTTC. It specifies CASSESGRPYEQYF.

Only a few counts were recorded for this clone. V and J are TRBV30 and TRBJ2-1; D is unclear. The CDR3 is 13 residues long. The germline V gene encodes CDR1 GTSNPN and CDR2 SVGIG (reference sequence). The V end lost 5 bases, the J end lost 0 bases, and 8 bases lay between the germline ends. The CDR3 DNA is TGTGCCTGGTTCCCGGACTCCTACAATGAGCAGTTCTTC. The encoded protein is CAWFPDSYNEQFF. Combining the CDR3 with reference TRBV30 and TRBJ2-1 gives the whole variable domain SQTIHQWPATLVQPVGSPLSLECTVEGTSNPNLYWYRQAAGRGLQLLFYSVGIGQISSEVPQNLSASRPQDRQFILSSKKLLLSDSGFYLCAWFPDSYNEQFFGPGTRLTVL.

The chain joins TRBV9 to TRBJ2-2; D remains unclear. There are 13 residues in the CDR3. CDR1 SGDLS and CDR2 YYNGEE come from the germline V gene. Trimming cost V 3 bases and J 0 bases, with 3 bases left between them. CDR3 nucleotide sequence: TGTGCCAGCAGCGCCTCGAACACCGGGGAGCTGTTTTTT. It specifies CASSASNTGELFF.

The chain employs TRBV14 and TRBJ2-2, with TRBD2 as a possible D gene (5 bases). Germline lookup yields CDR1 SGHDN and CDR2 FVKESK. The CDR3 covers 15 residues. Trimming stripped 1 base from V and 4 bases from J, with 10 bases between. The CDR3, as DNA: TGTGCCAGCAGCCAAGCGGTGAGCGGCACCGGGGAGCTGTTTTTT. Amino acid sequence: CASSQAVSGTGELFF.

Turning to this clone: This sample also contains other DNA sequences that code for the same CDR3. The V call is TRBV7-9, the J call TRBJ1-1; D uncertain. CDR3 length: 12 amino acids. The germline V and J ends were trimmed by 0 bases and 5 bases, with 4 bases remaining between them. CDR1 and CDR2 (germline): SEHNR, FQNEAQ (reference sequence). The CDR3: CASSLALTEAFF. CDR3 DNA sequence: TGTGCCAGCAGCTTAGCGTTGACTGAAGCTTTCTTT.

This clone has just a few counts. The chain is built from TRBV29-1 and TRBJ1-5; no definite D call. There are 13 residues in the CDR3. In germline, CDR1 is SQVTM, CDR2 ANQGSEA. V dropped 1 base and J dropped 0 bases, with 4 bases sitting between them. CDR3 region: CSVEVGSNQPQHF. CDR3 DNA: TGCAGCGTTGAAGTGGGTAGCAATCAGCCCCAGCATTTT. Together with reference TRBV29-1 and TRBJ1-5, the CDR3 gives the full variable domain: SAVISQKPSRDICQRGTSLTIQCQVDSQVTMMFWYRQQPGQSLTLIATANQGSEATYESGFVIDKFPISRPNLTFSTLTVSNMSPEDSSIYLCSVEVGSNQPQHFGDGTRLSIL.

DNA of the CDR3: TGTGCCAGCACCACCGGGGACTTCAATGAGCAGTTCTTC. Amino acid sequence: CASTTGDFNEQFF. The chain couples TRBV7-9 to TRBJ2-1, with TRBD2 as a possible D gene (6 bases). Deletions cut 7 bases from V and 6 bases from J, with 13 bases between. This CDR3 contains 13 residues. Germline loops: CDR1 SEHNR, CDR2 FQNEAQ (reference sequence). The whole variable domain, remainder taken from reference TRBV7-9 and TRBJ2-1, is DTGVSQNPRHKITKRGQNVTFRCDPISEHNRLYWYRQTLGQGPEFLTYFQNEAQLEKSRLLSDRFSAERPKGSFSTLEIQRTEQGDSAMYLCASTTGDFNEQFFGPGTRLTVL.

CDR3 sequence: CASSTGQGRETQYF. DNA for the CDR3: TGTGCCAGCAGCACCGGACAGGGTAGAGAGACCCAGTACTTC. J is TRBJ2-5 and V is TRBV9; 8 nucleotides line up with TRBD1. Per germline, CDR1 SGDLS and CDR2 YYNGEE. The junction had 6 bases not matched to a gene; V was cut back by 4 bases and J by 4 bases. The CDR3 length is 14 residues.

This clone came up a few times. The CDR3 region has the DNA TGCAGCGTTGTCTTCGGGGGCTGGGAGACCCAGTACTTC. It yields the protein CSVVFGGWETQYF. The chain couples TRBV29-1 to TRBJ2-5; D is tentatively TRBD1 or TRBD2 (6 bases each). Germline assignment: CDR1 SQVTM and CDR2 ANQGSEA. This CDR3 is 13 amino acids long. Trimming shortened V by 4 bases and J by 5 bases, and 14 bases separated the two germline ends.

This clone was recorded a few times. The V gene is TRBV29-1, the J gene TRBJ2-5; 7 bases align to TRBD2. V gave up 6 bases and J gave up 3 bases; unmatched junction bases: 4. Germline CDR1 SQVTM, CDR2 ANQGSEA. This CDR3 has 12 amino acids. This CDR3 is CSVPRGEETQYF. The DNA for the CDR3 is TGCAGCGTACCACGGGGGGAAGAGACCCAGTACTTC.

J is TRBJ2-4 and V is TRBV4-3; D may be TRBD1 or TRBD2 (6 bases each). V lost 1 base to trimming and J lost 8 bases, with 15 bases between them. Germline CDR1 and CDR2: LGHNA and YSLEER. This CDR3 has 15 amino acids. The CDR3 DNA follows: TGCGCCAGCAGCCAAGGGTCATCAGGGGAGGACATTCAGTACTTC. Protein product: CASSQGSSGEDIQYF.

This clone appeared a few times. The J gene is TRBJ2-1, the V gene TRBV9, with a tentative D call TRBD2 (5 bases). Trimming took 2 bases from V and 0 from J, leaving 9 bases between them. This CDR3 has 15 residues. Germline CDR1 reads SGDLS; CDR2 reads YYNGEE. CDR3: CASSVFGDSYNEQFF. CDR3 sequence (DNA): TGTGCCAGCAGCGTGTTCGGGGACTCCTACAATGAGCAGTTCTTC.

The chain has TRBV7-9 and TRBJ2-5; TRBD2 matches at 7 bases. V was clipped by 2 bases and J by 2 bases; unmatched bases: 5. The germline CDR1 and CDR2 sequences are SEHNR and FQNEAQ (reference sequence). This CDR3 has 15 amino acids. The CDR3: CASSLTGEGQETQYF. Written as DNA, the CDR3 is TGTGCCAGCAGCTTAACCGGGGAGGGTCAAGAGACCCAGTACTTC.